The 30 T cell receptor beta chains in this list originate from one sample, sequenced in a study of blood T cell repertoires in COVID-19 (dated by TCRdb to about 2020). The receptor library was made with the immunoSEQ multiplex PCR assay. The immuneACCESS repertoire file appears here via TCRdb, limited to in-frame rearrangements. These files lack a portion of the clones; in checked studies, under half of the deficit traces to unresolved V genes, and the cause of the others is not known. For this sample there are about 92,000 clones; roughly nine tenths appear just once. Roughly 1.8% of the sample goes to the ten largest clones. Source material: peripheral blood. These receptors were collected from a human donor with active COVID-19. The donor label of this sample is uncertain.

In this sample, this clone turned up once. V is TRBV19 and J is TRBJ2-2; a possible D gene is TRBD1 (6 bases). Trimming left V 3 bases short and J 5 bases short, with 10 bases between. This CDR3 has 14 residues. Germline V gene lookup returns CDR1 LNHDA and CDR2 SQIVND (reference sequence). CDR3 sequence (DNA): TGTGCCAGTAGTATGGGACATTCAACCGGGGAGCTGTTTTTT. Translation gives CASSMGHSTGELFF.

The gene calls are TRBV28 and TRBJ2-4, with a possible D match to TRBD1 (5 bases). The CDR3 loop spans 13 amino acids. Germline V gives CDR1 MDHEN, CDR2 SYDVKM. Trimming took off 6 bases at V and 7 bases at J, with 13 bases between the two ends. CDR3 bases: TGTGCCAGCAGCCTAGGACAAAGCAACATTCAGTACTTC. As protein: CASSLGQSNIQYF.

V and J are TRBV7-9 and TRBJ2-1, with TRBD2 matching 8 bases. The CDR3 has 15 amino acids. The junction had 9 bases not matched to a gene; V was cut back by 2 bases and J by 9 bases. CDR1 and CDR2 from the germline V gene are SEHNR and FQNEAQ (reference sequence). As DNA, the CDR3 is TGTGCCAGCAGCTTAATCGGGGGGGCCCTAGGTGAGCAGTTCTTC. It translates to CASSLIGGALGEQFF.

CDR3 nucleotides: TGTGCCAGCAGCACAGCTAACTATGGCTACACCTTC. As protein: CASSTANYGYTF. This sequence joins TRBV6-6 and TRBJ1-2, with no clear D. In germline, CDR1 is MNHNY, CDR2 SVGAGI (reference sequence). CDR3 size: 12 residues. V lost 6 bases, J lost 0 bases, and 5 bases lay in between.

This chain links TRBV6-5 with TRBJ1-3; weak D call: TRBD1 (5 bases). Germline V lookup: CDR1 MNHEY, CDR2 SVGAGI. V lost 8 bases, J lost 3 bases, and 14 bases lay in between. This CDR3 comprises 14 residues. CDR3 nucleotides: TGTGCCAGCGAGTTCGGGGGTTTTGGAAACACCATATATTTT. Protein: CASEFGGFGNTIYF.

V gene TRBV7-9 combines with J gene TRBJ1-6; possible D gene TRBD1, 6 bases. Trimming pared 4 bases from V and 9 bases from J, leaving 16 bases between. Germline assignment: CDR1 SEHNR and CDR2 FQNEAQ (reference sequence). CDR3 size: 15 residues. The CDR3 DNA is TGTGCCAGCAGCTCGGGACAATTCCAGGTTTCACCCCTCCACTTT. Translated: CASSSGQFQVSPLHF.

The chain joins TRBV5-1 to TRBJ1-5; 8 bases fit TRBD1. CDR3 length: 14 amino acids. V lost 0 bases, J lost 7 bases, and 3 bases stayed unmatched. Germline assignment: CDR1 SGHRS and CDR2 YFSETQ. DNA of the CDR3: TGCGCCAGCAGCTTGGCGACAGGGGTGCAGCCCCAGCATTTT. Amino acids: CASSLATGVQPQHF.

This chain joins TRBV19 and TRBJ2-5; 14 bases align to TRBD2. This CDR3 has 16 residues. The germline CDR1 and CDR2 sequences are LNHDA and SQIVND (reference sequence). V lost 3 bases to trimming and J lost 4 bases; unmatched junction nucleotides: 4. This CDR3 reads CASSIGLAGGAETQYF. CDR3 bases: TGTGCCAGTAGTATTGGACTAGCGGGGGGTGCAGAGACCCAGTACTTC.

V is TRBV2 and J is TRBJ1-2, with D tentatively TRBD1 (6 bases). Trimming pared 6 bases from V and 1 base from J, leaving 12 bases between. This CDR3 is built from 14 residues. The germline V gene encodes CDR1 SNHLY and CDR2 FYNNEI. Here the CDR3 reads CASSAQGFNYGYTF. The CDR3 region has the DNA TGTGCCAGCAGCGCTCAGGGGTTTAACTATGGCTACACCTTC.

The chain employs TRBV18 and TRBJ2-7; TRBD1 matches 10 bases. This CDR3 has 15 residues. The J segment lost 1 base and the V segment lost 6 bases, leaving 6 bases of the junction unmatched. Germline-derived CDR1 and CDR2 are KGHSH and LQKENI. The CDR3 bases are TGTGCCAGCTCCCGGACAGGGGGTCAATCCTACGAGCAGTACTTC. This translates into CASSRTGGQSYEQYF.

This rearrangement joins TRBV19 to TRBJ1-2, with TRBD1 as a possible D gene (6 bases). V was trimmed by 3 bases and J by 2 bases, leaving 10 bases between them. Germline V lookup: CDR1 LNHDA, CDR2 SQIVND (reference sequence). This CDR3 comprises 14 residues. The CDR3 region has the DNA TGTGCCAGTAGTATTGGACAGCAGAACTATGGCTACACCTTC. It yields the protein CASSIGQQNYGYTF.

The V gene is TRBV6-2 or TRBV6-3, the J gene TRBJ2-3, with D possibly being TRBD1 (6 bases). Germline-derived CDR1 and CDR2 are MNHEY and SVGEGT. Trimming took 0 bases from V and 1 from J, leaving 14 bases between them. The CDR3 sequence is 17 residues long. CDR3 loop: CASSYSTVRGGTDTQYF. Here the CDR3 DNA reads TGTGCCAGCAGTTACTCGACGGTCAGGGGCGGCACAGATACGCAGTATTTT.

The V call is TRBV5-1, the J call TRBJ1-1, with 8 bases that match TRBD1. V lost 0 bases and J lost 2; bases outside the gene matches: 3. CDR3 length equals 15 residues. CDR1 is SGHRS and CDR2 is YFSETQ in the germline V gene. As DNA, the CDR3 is TGCGCCAGCAGCTTGGTAGACAGGGGAAACACTGAAGCTTTCTTT. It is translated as CASSLVDRGNTEAFF.

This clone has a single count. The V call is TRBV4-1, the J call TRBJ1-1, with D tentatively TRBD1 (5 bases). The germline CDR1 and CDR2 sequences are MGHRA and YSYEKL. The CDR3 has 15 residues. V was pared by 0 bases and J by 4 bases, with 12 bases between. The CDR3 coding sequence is TGCGCCAGCAGCCAAGAGGATCGGGGGGGCACTGAAGCTTTCTTT. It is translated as CASSQEDRGGTEAFF.

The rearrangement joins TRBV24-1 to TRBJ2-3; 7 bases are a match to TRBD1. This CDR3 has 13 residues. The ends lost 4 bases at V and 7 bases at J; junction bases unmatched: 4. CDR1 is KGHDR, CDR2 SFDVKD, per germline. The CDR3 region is CATSESTGYTQYF. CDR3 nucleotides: TGTGCCACCAGTGAATCGACAGGGTATACGCAGTATTTT.

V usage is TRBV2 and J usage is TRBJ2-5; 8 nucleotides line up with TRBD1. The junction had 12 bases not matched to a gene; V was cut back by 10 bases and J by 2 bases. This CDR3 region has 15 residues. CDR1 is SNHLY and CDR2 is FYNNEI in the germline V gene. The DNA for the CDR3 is TGTGCCAACACACCTGGACAGGGTTTTCAAGAGACCCAGTACTTC. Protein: CANTPGQGFQETQYF.

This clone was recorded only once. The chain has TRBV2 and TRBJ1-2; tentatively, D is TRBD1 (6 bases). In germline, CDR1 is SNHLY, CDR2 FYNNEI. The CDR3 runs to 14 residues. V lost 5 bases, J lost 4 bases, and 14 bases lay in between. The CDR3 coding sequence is TGTGCCAGCAGTCCGGGACAAACGCTCTATGGCTACACCTTC. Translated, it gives CASSPGQTLYGYTF.

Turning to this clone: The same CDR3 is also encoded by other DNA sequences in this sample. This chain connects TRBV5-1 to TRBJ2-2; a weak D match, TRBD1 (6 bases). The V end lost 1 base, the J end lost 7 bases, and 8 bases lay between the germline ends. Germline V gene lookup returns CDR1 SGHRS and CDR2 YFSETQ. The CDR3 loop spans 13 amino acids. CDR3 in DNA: TGCGCCAGCAGCTTGACAGGGATCGGGGAGCTGTTTTTT. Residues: CASSLTGIGELFF.

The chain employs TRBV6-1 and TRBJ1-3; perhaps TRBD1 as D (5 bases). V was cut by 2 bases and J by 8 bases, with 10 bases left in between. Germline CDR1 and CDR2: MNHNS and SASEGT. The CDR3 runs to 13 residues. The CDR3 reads CASSETGRHTIYF. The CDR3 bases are TGTGCCAGCAGTGAAACAGGCCGGCACACCATATATTTT.

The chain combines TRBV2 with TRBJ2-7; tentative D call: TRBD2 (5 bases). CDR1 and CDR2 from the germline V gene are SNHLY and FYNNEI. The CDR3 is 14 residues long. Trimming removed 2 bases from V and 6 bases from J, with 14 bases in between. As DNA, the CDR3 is TGTGCCAGCAGTGAAACTCGGGGTGGCAGCGAGCAGTACTTC. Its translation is CASSETRGGSEQYF.

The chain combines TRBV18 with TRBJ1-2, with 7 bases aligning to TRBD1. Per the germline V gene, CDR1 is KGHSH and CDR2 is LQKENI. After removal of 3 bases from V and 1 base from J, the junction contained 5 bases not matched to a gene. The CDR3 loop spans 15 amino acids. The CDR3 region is CASSPSGTVNYGYTF. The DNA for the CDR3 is TGTGCCAGCTCACCCTCCGGGACAGTTAACTATGGCTACACCTTC.

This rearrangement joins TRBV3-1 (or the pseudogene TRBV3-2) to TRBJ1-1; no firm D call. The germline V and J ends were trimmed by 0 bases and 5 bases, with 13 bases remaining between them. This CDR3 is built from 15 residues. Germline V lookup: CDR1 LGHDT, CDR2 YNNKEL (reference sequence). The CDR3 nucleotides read TGTGCCAGCAGCCAAGACTGGCAGGCACGGACTGAAGCTTTCTTT. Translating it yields CASSQDWQARTEAFF.

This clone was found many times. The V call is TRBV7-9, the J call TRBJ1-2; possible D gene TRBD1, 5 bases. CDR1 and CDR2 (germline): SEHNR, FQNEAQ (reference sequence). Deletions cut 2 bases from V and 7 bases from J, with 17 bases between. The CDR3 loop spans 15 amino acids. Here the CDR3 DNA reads TGTGCCAGCAGCTTATCGTCTTCCAGGCAGGGTGGCTACACCTTC. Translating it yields CASSLSSSRQGGYTF. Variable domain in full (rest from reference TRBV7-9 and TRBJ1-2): DTGVSQNPRHKITKRGQNVTFRCDPISEHNRLYWYRQTLGQGPEFLTYFQNEAQLEKSRLLSDRFSAERPKGSFSTLEIQRTEQGDSAMYLCASSLSSSRQGGYTFGSGTRLTVV.

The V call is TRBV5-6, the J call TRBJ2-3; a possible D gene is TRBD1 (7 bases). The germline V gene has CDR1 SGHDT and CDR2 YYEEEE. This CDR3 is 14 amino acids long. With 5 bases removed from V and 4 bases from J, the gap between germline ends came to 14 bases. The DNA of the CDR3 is TGTGCCAGCAGGTATGGAGGGGGCGCAGATACGCAGTATTTT. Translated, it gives CASRYGGGADTQYF. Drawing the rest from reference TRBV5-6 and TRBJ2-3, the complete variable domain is DAGVTQSPTHLIKTRGQQVTLRCSPKSGHDTVSWYQQALGQGPQFIFQYYEEEERQRGNFPDRFSGHQFPNYSSELNVNALLLGDSALYLCASRYGGGADTQYFGPGTRLTVL.

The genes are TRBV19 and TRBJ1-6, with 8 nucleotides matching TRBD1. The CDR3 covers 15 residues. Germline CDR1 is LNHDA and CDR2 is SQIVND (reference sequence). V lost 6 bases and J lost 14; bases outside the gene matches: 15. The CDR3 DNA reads TGTGCCAGTAGCGGAACCGGGACAGGCCCATCGACCCTCCACTTT. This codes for CASSGTGTGPSTLHF.

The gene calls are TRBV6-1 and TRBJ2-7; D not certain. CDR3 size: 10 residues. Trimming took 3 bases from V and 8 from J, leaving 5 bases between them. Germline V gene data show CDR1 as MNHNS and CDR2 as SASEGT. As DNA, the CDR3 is TGTGCCAGCAGTGACGACAAGCAGTACTTC. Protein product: CASSDDKQYF.

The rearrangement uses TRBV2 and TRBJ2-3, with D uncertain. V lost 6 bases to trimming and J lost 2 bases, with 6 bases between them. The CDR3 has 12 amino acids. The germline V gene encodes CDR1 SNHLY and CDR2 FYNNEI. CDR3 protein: CASSLFTDTQYF. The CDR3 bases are TGTGCCAGCAGCCTGTTCACAGATACGCAGTATTTT.

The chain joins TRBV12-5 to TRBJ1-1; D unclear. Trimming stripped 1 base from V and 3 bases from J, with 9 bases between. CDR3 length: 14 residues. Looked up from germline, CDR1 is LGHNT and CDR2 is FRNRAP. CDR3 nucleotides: TGTGCTAGTGGTTTGGGGACGAGGGACACTGAAGCTTTCTTT. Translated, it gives CASGLGTRDTEAFF.

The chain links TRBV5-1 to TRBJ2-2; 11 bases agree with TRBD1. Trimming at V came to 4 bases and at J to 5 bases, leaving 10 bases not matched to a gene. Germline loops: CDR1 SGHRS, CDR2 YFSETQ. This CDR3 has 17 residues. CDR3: CASSPQGQGGRTGELFF. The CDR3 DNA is TGCGCCAGCAGCCCCCAGGGACAGGGGGGAAGAACCGGGGAGCTGTTTTTT.

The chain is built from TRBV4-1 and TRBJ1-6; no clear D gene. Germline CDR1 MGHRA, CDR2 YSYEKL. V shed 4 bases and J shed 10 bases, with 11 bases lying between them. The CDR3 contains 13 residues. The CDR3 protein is CASSPPAESPLHF. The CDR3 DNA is TGCGCCAGCAGCCCTCCCGCGGAGTCACCCCTCCACTTT.